This entry lists 3 T cell receptor beta chains sequenced from one sample in a study of blood T cell repertoires in COVID-19. Measured with immunoSEQ multiplex PCR; TCRdb has only the in-frame clones, and not every one. The data contain about 68,000 clones, about nine tenths of them singletons. Input material: peripheral blood. These receptors were collected from a man aged 25 to 40 with acute or convalescent COVID-19.

The rearrangement links TRBV5-1 to TRBJ2-2; TRBD1 agrees at 7 bases. Per the germline V gene, CDR1 is SGHRS and CDR2 is YFSETQ. This CDR3 is 14 amino acids long. J lost 4 bases, V lost 8 bases, and 8 bases had no gene match. The CDR3 protein is CASFTGVSTGELFF. The DNA for the CDR3 is TGCGCCAGTTTTACAGGGGTTAGCACCGGGGAGCTGTTTTTT. The full variable domain, completed using reference TRBV5-1 and TRBJ2-2, is KAGVTQTPRYLIKTRGQQVTLSCSPISGHRSVSWYQQTPGQGLQFLFEYFSETQRNKGNFPGRFSGRQFSNSRSEMNVSTLELGDSALYLCASFTGVSTGELFFGEGSRLTVL.

This clone appeared a few times. The rearrangement uses TRBV2 and TRBJ1-1, with D maybe TRBD1 (6 bases). CDR3 length: 11 residues. Germline V gene sequence: CDR1 SNHLY, CDR2 FYNNEI. The ends were cut back, 5 bases at V and 10 bases at J, with 11 bases in the middle. CDR3 loop: CASSWGHLAFF. The DNA of the CDR3 is TGTGCCAGCAGTTGGGGACATTTAGCTTTCTTT.

The CDR3: CASSLGRGQGSYEQYF. The CDR3 region has the DNA TGTGCCAGCAGCTTAGGGAGAGGCCAGGGCTCCTACGAGCAGTACTTC. The genes are TRBV7-2 and TRBJ2-7, with D possibly TRBD1 on 5 matching bases. V was shortened by 1 base and J by 0 bases, with 13 bases between the two germline ends. The germline V gene has CDR1 SGHTA and CDR2 FQGNSA. The CDR3 is 16 residues long. The full variable domain, completed using reference TRBV7-2 and TRBJ2-7, is GAGVSQSPSNKVTEKGKDVELRCDPISGHTALYWYRQSLGQGLEFLIYFQGNSAPDKSGLPSDRFSAERTGGSVSTLTIQRTQQEDSAVYLCASSLGRGQGSYEQYFGPGTRLTVT.